This T cell receptor beta chain originates from a study of technical replicates of blood from several donors. Germline CDR1 SNHLY, CDR2 FYNNEI. The CDR3 has 12 residues. Trimming took 7 bases from V and 10 from J, leaving 13 bases between them. Profiling relied on immunoSEQ multiplex PCR, and the TCRdb table lists in-frame clones only, not all of them. Of under 85,000 clones listed, 90% to 95% are singletons. The sequence was obtained from a human donor in good health. The sample was T cells isolated from PBMCs. The chain couples TRBV2 to TRBJ2-2; a possible D gene is TRBD2 (5 bases). The CDR3 region has the DNA TGTGCCAGCATGCGAGGGCCGGAGGAGCTGTTTTTT. Its protein product is CASMRGPEELFF.